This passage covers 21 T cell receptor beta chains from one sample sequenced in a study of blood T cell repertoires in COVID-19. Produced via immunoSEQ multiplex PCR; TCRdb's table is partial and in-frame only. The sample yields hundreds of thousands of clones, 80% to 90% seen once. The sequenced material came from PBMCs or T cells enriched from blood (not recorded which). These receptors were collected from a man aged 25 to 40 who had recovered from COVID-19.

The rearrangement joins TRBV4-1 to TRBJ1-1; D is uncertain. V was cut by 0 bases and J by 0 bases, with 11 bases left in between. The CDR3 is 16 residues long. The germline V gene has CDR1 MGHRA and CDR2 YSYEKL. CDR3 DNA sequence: TGCGCCAGCAGCCAAGATACGGGGATCCTGAACACTGAAGCTTTCTTT. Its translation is CASSQDTGILNTEAFF.

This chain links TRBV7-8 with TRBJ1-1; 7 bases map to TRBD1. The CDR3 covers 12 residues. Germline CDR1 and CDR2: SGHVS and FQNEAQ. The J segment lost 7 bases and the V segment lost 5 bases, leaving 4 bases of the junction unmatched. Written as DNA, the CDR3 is TGTGCCAGCAGCAACAACAGGGGTGAAGCTTTCTTT. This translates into CASSNNRGEAFF.

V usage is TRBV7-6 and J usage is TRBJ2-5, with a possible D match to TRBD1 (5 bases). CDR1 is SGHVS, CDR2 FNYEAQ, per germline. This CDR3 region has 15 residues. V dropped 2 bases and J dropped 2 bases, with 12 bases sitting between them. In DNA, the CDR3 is TGTGCCAGCAGCTTACTCTTCAGGGCTCAAGAGACCCAGTACTTC. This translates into CASSLLFRAQETQYF.

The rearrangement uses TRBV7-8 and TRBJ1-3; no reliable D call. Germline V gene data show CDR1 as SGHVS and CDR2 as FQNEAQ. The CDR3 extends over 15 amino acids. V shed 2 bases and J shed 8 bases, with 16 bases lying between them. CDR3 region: CASSLNLQASDTIYF. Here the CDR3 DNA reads TGTGCCAGCAGCTTAAACTTGCAGGCGTCGGACACCATATATTTT.

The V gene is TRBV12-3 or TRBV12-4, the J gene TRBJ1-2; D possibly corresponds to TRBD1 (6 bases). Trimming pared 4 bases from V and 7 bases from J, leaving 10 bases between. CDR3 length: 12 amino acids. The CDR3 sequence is CASSYRGGGYTF. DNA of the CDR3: TGTGCCAGCAGTTACCGAGGGGGTGGCTACACCTTC.

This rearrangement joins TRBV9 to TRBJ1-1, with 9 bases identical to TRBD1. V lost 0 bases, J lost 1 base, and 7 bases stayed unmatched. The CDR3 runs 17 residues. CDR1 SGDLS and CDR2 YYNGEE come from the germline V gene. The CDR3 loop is CASSVVVGTGRNTEAFF. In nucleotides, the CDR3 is TGTGCCAGCAGCGTAGTTGTTGGGACAGGGAGGAACACTGAAGCTTTCTTT.

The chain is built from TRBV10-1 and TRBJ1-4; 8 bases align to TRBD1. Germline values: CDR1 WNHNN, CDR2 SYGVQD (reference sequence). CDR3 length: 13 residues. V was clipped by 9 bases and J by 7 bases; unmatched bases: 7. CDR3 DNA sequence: TGCGCCAGGCACAGGGGGGAATTTGAAAAACTGTTTTTT. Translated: CARHRGEFEKLFF.

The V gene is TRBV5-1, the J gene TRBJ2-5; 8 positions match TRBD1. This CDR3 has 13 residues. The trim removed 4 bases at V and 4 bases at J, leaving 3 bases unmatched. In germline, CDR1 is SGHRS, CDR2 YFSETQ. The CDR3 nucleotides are TGCGCCAGCAGCATCGGACAGGGAGAGACCCAGTACTTC. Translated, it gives CASSIGQGETQYF.

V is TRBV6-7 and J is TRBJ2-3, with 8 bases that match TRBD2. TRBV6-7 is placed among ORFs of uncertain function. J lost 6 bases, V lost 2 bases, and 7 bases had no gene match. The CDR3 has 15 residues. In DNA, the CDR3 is TGTGCCAGCAGTTACCGGGGGGGCCGGCCTGATACGCAGTATTTT. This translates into CASSYRGGRPDTQYF.

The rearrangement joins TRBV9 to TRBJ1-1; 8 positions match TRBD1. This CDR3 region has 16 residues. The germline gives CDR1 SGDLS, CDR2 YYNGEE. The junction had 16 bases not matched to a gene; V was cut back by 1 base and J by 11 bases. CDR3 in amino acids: CASSVSPTGGGLPAFF. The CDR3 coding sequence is TGTGCCAGCAGCGTAAGTCCCACAGGGGGAGGGTTACCCGCTTTCTTT.

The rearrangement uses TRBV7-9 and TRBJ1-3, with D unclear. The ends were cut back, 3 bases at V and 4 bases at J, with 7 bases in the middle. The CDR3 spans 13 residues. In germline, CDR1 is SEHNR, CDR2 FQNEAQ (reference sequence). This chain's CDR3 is CASSFDSGNTIYF. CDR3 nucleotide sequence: TGTGCCAGCAGCTTTGACTCCGGAAACACCATATATTTT.

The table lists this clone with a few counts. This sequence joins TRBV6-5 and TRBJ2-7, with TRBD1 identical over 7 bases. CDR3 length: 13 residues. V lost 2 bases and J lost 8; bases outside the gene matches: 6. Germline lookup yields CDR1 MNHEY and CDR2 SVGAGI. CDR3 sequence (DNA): TGTGCCAGCAGTTACACGACAGGGTCACAGCAGTACTTC. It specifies CASSYTTGSQQYF.

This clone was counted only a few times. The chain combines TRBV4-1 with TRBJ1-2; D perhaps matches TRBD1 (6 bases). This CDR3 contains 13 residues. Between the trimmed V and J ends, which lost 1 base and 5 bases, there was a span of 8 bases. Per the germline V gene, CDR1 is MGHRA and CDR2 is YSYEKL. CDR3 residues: CASSQGTAYGYTF. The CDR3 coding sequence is TGCGCCAGCAGCCAAGGGACAGCTTATGGCTACACCTTC.

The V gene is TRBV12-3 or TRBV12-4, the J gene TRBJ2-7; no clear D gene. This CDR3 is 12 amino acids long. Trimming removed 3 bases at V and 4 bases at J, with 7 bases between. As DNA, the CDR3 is TGTGCCAGCAGTTTTCTCCGTTACGAGCAGTACTTC. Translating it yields CASSFLRYEQYF.

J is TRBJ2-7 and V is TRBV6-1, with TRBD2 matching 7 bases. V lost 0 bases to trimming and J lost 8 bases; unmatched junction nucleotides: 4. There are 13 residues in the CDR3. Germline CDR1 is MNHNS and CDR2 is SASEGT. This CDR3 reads CASSEAGGVQQYF. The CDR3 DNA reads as TGTGCCAGCAGTGAAGCGGGGGGGGTGCAGCAGTACTTC.

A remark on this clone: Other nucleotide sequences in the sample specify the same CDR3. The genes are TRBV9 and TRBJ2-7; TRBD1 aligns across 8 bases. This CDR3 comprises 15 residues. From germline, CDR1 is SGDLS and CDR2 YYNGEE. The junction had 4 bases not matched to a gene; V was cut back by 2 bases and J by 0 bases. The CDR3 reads CASSVGGQGSYEQYF. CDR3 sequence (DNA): TGTGCCAGCAGCGTGGGAGGACAGGGCTCCTACGAGCAGTACTTC.

CDR3 DNA sequence: TGTGCCAGCAGTAGCCCGGACAGGGTGAACACTGAAGCTTTCTTT. Translated: CASSSPDRVNTEAFF. The chain uses TRBV6-2 or TRBV6-3 and TRBJ1-1; 8 nucleotides agree with TRBD1. Germline loops: CDR1 MNHEY, CDR2 SVGEGT. V shed 5 bases, J shed 0 bases, and the junction held 5 bases outside the gene matches. CDR3 length equals 15 residues.

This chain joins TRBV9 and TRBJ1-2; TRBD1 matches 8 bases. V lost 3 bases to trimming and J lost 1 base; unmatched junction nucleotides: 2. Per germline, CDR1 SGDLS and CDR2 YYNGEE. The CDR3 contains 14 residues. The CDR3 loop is CASSAGQGNYGYTF. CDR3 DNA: TGTGCCAGCAGCGCCGGACAGGGTAACTATGGCTACACCTTC.

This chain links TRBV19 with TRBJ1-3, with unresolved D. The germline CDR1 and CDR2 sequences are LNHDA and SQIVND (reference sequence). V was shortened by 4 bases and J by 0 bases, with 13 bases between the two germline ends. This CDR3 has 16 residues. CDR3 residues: CASSKGVLDSGNTIYF. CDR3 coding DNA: TGTGCCAGTAGTAAAGGAGTTTTGGACTCTGGAAACACCATATATTTT.

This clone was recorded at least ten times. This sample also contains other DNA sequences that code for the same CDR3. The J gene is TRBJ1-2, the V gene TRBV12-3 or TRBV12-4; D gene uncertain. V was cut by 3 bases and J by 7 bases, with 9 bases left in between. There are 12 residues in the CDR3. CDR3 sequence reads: CASSFGGSGYTF. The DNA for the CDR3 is TGTGCCAGCAGTTTTGGAGGGAGTGGCTACACCTTC.

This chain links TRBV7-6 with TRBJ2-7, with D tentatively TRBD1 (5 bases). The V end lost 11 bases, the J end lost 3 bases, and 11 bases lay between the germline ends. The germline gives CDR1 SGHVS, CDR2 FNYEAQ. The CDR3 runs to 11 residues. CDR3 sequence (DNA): TGTGCCTCTGGGCAGGGCTACGAGCAGTACTTC. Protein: CASGQGYEQYF.